This T cell receptor (beta chain) was identified during a study of regulatory T cells in long-lasting Graves disease. The sample's time point: newly diagnosed GD, antithyroid drugs for less than 3 months. Scientists built the TCR library using RNA that was extracted from PBMCs. Staff took 7.5 to 9.5 milliliters of peripheral blood and put it into EDTA tubes. The CDR3 loop spans 20 amino acids. Germline CDR1 MNHNS, CDR2 SASEGT. Deletions cut 8 bases from V and 0 bases from J, with 28 bases between. Both iRepertoire HTBI primers and Arm-PCR of CDR3 regions were used to build the TCR beta libraries. TCRdb redid the calling of the multiplex PCR reads with MiXCR, one entry per CDR3 protein. The sample includes around 500,000 distinct CDR3 sequences, about 15% of them seen just once. Comment on this clonotype: Its antigen is unknown.

Study-wide results and caveats: Relative to new patients (approximately 960), persistent patients exhibited greater sharing of public clonotypes (2,741).

This same sample was also part of a study on T cells in Graves' hyperthyroidism and ophthalmopathy.

The chain has TRBV6-1 and TRBJ2-2; the D gene is possibly TRBD2 (6 bases). The starting material was peripheral blood mononuclear cells (PBMCs), obtained at new diagnosis, from a patient treated with antithyroid drugs. This TCR came from a woman aged 35-65 years with Graves disease. The CDR3, as DNA: TGTGCCAGCCTAGCGAAACCCCGAACTTGGACACGCCCGAACACCGGGGAGCTGTTTTTT. Its translation: CASLAKPRTWTRPNTGELFF.